Presented here are 10 T cell receptor beta chains from one specimen sequenced in a study of Graves' ophthalmopathy and Graves' hyperthyroidism. Amplifying from RNA transcripts, the study obtained TCR beta CDR3 regions. After a first-round RT-PCR with HTBI primers, a second-round multiplex PCR was run. MiXCR was run by TCRdb on the multiplex PCR reads, yielding one entry per CDR3 protein. Counted here are roughly 500,000 distinct CDR3 sequences, over 13% occurring once; the ten biggest clones make up about a tenth. Material: blood. The receptors were sampled from a young woman with Graves' ophthalmopathy.

The chain combines TRBV5-1 with TRBJ2-2; D is unresolved. CDR1 and CDR2 from the germline V gene are SGHRS and YFSETQ. CDR3 length: 13 amino acids. The V end was cut by 4 bases, the J end by 1 base, with 5 bases between. The DNA of the CDR3 is TGCGCCAGCAGCGCCCAGAACACCGGGGAGCTGTTTTTT. Amino acid sequence: CASSAQNTGELFF.

This clonotype was recorded many times. The chain recombines TRBV11-2 with TRBJ2-2; D not certain. Germline CDR1 and CDR2: SGHAT and FQNNGV. V dropped 0 bases and J dropped 5 bases, with 7 bases sitting between them. There are 14 residues in the CDR3. The CDR3 DNA reads TGTGCCAGCAGCTTAGATCAGGTGACCGGGGAGCTGTTTTTT. Translation gives CASSLDQVTGELFF.

The chain uses TRBV6-1 and TRBJ1-6; D call uncertain. The CDR3 length is 14 residues. V dropped 4 bases and J dropped 9 bases, with 13 bases sitting between them. Germline CDR1 reads MNHNS; CDR2 reads SASEGT. The CDR3 nucleotides read TGTGCCAGCAGTGCCTCCTCGGACGTTTCACCCCTCCACTTT. This translates into CASSASSDVSPLHF.

This clonotype was observed many times. V is TRBV19 and J is TRBJ2-5; D unclear. V lost 6 bases, J lost 2 bases, and 22 bases lay in between. Germline V gene sequence: CDR1 LNHDA, CDR2 SQIVND (reference sequence). The CDR3 covers 17 residues. The CDR3 DNA follows: TGTGCCAGTAGCCGCGCCATCTCCCGGATCCGACAAGAGACCCAGTACTTC. Translated: CASSRAISRIRQETQYF.

The rearrangement links TRBV29-1 to TRBJ1-1; possible D gene TRBD1, 5 bases. V was pared by 3 bases and J by 10 bases, with 12 bases between. The CDR3 has 11 amino acids. The germline CDR1 and CDR2 sequences are SQVTM and ANQGSEA. As DNA, the CDR3 is TGCAGCGTTGACTACCGGGACGCAGCTTTCTTT. It specifies CSVDYRDAAFF.

The chain combines TRBV19 with TRBJ1-1, with 8 bases that match TRBD1. The CDR3 consists of 14 residues. The V gene's germline CDR1 is LNHDA and CDR2 SQIVND (reference sequence). The trim removed 6 bases at V and 3 bases at J, leaving 6 bases unmatched. This CDR3 is CASRKPGQDTEAFF. In DNA, the CDR3 is TGTGCCAGTAGAAAACCGGGACAGGACACTGAAGCTTTCTTT.

This clonotype was recorded many times. The J gene is TRBJ1-5, the V gene TRBV6-5, with D possibly matching TRBD1 (5 bases). The V end was cut by 4 bases, the J end by 5 bases, with 9 bases between. This CDR3 contains 13 residues. CDR1 and CDR2 (germline): MNHEY, SVGAGI. The CDR3 region is CASSWGRDQPQHF. The CDR3 nucleotides read TGTGCCAGCAGTTGGGGCCGGGATCAGCCCCAGCATTTT.

In its sample, this clonotype was seen many times. The chain combines TRBV7-8 with TRBJ2-7, with TRBD2 identical over 9 bases. The CDR3 extends over 15 amino acids. Per the germline V gene, CDR1 is SGHVS and CDR2 is FQNEAQ. V was pared by 5 bases and J by 2 bases, with 7 bases of the junction left unmatched. The chain's CDR3 is CASSPRLADPYEQYF. DNA for the CDR3: TGTGCCAGCAGCCCCCGACTAGCGGATCCCTACGAGCAGTACTTC.

In this sample, this clonotype turned up many times. This chain joins TRBV5-1 and TRBJ1-1; D remains unclear. V gave up 7 bases and J gave up 0 bases, with 7 bases separating them. Germline CDR1 and CDR2: SGHRS and YFSETQ. The CDR3 runs to 12 residues. CDR3: CASGILNTEAFF. CDR3 in DNA: TGCGCCAGCGGAATCTTGAACACTGAAGCTTTCTTT.

This clonotype came up many times. V and J are TRBV12-3 or TRBV12-4 and TRBJ2-7; unclear D gene. This CDR3 is built from 14 residues. The ends were cut back, 8 bases at V and 6 bases at J, with 20 bases in the middle. Written as DNA, the CDR3 is TGTGCCAGCTCCCGCGATTCGGCGATCTCCGAGCAGTACTTC. It translates to CASSRDSAISEQYF.